The 20 T cell receptor beta chains presented below share a single source sample, sequenced in a study of radiotherapy plus CTLA-4 blockade in lung cancer. Method: immunoSEQ multiplex PCR; TCRdb's copy keeps in-frame clones and lacks some. The top ten hold around 3% of the sample, which has about 62,000 clones, roughly four fifths seen once. The sequencing here drew on peripheral blood, taken from a patient treated with radiotherapy plus ipilimumab. These receptors all stem from a human donor with non-small cell lung cancer who had a complete response to radiotherapy plus ipilimumab.

V usage is TRBV11-2 and J usage is TRBJ2-2, with 12 bases identical to TRBD1. The germline V gene encodes CDR1 SGHAT and CDR2 FQNNGV. Trimming cost V 3 bases and J 8 bases; bases outside gene matches: 16. The CDR3 loop spans 19 amino acids. CDR3 sequence (DNA): TGTGCCAGCAGCTTTTCGGGACAGGGGGCTTCGAAGGGCCTTGGGGAGCTGTTTTTT. Translation gives CASSFSGQGASKGLGELFF.

The chain is built from TRBV25-1 and TRBJ2-5; 7 bases are shared with TRBD2. Germline lookup yields CDR1 MGHDK and CDR2 SYGVNS. V dropped 1 base and J dropped 2; count of bases not matched to a gene: 1. The length of the CDR3 is 14 residues. The CDR3 region has the DNA TGTGCCAGCAGTGAATTGCGGGGGCAAGAGACCCAGTACTTC. This sequence encodes CASSELRGQETQYF.

The rearrangement uses TRBV27 and TRBJ1-6; no clear D. The CDR3 has 13 amino acids. V gave up 4 bases and J gave up 10 bases, with 11 bases separating them. The germline gives CDR1 MNHEY, CDR2 SMNVEV (reference sequence). CDR3 nucleotide sequence: TGTGCCAGCAGTTCCTCGGAGATATCACCCCTCCACTTT. Its protein product is CASSSSEISPLHF.

The gene calls are TRBV7-8 and TRBJ2-7; TRBD1 is a possible D gene (6 bases). Trimming pared 10 bases from V and 5 bases from J, leaving 15 bases between. Germline lookup yields CDR1 SGHVS and CDR2 FQNEAQ. This CDR3 comprises 12 residues. CDR3 coding DNA: TGTGCCACGGCCCCAGGGGCCGACGAGCAGTACTTC. Its protein is CATAPGADEQYF.

The chain links TRBV27 to TRBJ1-6, with unresolved D. V lost 3 bases to trimming and J lost 3 bases, with 6 bases between them. CDR3 length equals 14 residues. Germline lookup yields CDR1 MNHEY and CDR2 SMNVEV (reference sequence). The CDR3 loop reads CASSLYSYNSPLHF. The CDR3 bases are TGTGCCAGCAGTTTGTACAGCTATAATTCACCCCTCCACTTT.

This chain connects TRBV9 to TRBJ1-6; 7 bases are a match to TRBD1. CDR3 size: 15 residues. V gave up 0 bases and J gave up 11 bases; unmatched junction bases: 8. Germline-derived CDR1 and CDR2 are SGDLS and YYNGEE. CDR3 amino acids: CASSVAETGDPPLHF. The DNA for the CDR3 is TGTGCCAGCAGCGTAGCTGAAACAGGGGATCCACCCCTCCACTTT.

This chain joins TRBV28 and TRBJ1-2, with D uncertain. This CDR3 is 12 amino acids long. Germline V gene lookup returns CDR1 MDHEN and CDR2 SYDVKM. Trimming shortened V by 6 bases and J by 8 bases, and 13 bases separated the two germline ends. As DNA, the CDR3 is TGTGCCAGCAGACGCTCCACGGGGGGCTACACCTTC. It translates to CASRRSTGGYTF.

The chain carries TRBV4-3 and TRBJ2-1; TRBD2 agrees at 9 bases. Trimming cost V 1 base and J 8 bases; bases outside gene matches: 12. The CDR3 sequence is 17 residues long. Germline CDR1 reads LGHNA; CDR2 reads YSLEER. CDR3 sequence: CASSQGPRGGGAYEQFF. The CDR3 coding sequence is TGCGCCAGCAGCCAAGGCCCTCGGGGCGGGGGGGCCTATGAGCAGTTCTTC.

The gene calls are TRBV30 and TRBJ1-2; D ambiguous. Trimming left V 0 bases short and J 4 bases short, with 9 bases between. The CDR3 contains 13 residues. The germline CDR1 and CDR2 sequences are GTSNPN and SVGIG (reference sequence). CDR3: CAWSVTAIYGYTF. CDR3 DNA: TGTGCCTGGAGTGTAACAGCTATCTATGGCTACACCTTC.

The V gene is TRBV18, the J gene TRBJ1-1; 7 nucleotides agree with TRBD1. Germline V gives CDR1 KGHSH, CDR2 LQKENI. The CDR3 runs to 15 residues. The ends lost 5 bases at V and 6 bases at J; junction bases unmatched: 12. In DNA, the CDR3 is TGTGCCAGCTCATCAGAGACAGGGTTCATAGCTGAAGCTTTCTTT. This sequence encodes CASSSETGFIAEAFF.

The rearrangement joins TRBV7-2 to TRBJ1-4, with TRBD1 matching over 7 bases. V was pared by 3 bases and J by 4 bases, with 5 bases of the junction left unmatched. CDR1 and CDR2 from the germline V gene are SGHTA and FQGNSA. The CDR3 runs 15 residues. CDR3 region: CASSLNRGRNEKLFF. CDR3 nucleotides: TGTGCCAGCAGCTTGAACAGGGGCCGTAATGAAAAACTGTTTTTT.

This clone was detected only once. V is TRBV19 and J is TRBJ2-7; maybe TRBD1 (6 bases). The V gene lost 1 base and the J gene lost 2 bases, with 9 bases spanning the gap. The germline V gene has CDR1 LNHDA and CDR2 SQIVND (reference sequence). This CDR3 comprises 14 residues. The CDR3: CASSIAQGPYEQYF. CDR3 DNA sequence: TGTGCCAGTAGTATAGCTCAGGGGCCCTACGAGCAGTACTTC.

The genes are TRBV28 and TRBJ1-2; D is undetermined. CDR3 length equals 12 residues. Trimming stripped 5 bases from V and 8 bases from J, with 12 bases between. Germline CDR1 reads MDHEN; CDR2 reads SYDVKM. As DNA, the CDR3 is TGTGCCAGCAGTATCCCTGCCCAGGGCTACACCTTC. Amino acids: CASSIPAQGYTF.

J is TRBJ2-1 and V is TRBV28, with 11 bases aligning to TRBD2. The CDR3 is made up of 18 amino acids. J gave up 0 bases and V 6 bases, and 10 bases lay outside the gene matches. Germline lookup yields CDR1 MDHEN and CDR2 SYDVKM. The CDR3 nucleotides are TGTGCCAGCAGGGGGTCTAGCGGGAGGCGGGGCTCCTACAATGAGCAGTTCTTC. It specifies CASRGSSGRRGSYNEQFF.

This clone was observed once. The chain recombines TRBV9 with TRBJ2-3; D might be TRBD1 (6 bases). Trimming left V 0 bases short and J 3 bases short, with 11 bases between. The CDR3 is made up of 15 amino acids. Germline CDR1 is SGDLS and CDR2 is YYNGEE. The CDR3: CASSVVQGITDTQYF. As DNA, the CDR3 is TGTGCCAGCAGCGTAGTGCAGGGGATTACAGATACGCAGTATTTT.

This clone is a singleton in its sample. V usage is TRBV6-6 and J usage is TRBJ1-1; a possible D gene is TRBD1 (6 bases). The V end was cut by 5 bases, the J end by 4 bases, with 17 bases between. The CDR3 extends over 15 amino acids. The V gene's germline CDR1 is MNHNY and CDR2 SVGAGI (reference sequence). The CDR3 DNA is TGTGCCAGCAGTCCACCGACAGGTTGGGGCACTGAAGCTTTCTTT. It is translated as CASSPPTGWGTEAFF.

V and J are TRBV10-2 and TRBJ2-7; D remains ambiguous. The CDR3 is made up of 11 amino acids. Trimming removed 8 bases at V and 2 bases at J, with 7 bases between. Germline values: CDR1 WSHSY, CDR2 SAAADI. CDR3 protein: CASVAAYEQYF. The DNA for the CDR3 is TGCGCCAGCGTCGCGGCCTACGAGCAGTACTTC.

The chain combines TRBV7-9 with TRBJ1-1; D possibly corresponds to TRBD1 (5 bases). Trimming took off 5 bases at V and 0 bases at J, with 13 bases between the two ends. Germline assignment: CDR1 SEHNR and CDR2 FQNEAQ (reference sequence). The length of the CDR3 is 15 residues. Here the CDR3 DNA reads TGTGCCAGCAGCGGAGCCCAGGGCGTGAACACTGAAGCTTTCTTT. Protein sequence: CASSGAQGVNTEAFF.

The rearrangement links TRBV19 to TRBJ2-2, with D hard to call. The germline V and J ends were trimmed by 3 bases and 5 bases, with 16 bases remaining between them. Germline V CDR1 and CDR2: LNHDA, SQIVND (reference sequence). The CDR3 is made up of 16 amino acids. The CDR3 reads CASSIFSPRGTGELFF. Written as DNA, the CDR3 is TGTGCCAGTAGTATTTTTTCCCCGAGAGGTACCGGGGAGCTGTTTTTT.

The chain recombines TRBV30 with TRBJ2-5, with D perhaps matching TRBD1 (6 bases). V shed 3 bases and J shed 3 bases, with 17 bases lying between them. Per germline, CDR1 GTSNPN and CDR2 SVGIG (reference sequence). The CDR3 totals 15 residues. CDR3 amino acids: CAWSFRGVNKETQYF. The CDR3 DNA reads as TGTGCCTGGAGCTTCAGGGGAGTGAATAAAGAGACCCAGTACTTC.